This T cell receptor beta chain stems from a study of blood T cell repertoires in COVID-19. Across the whole study: Material from acute and convalescent COVID-19 was sourced from the United States, Italy and Spain. PBMCs, B-cell-depleted T cells, or T cells provided the cDNA or gDNA that made up the material.

In Seattle, patients joined the study during active infection and were tracked longitudinally. Libraries were prepared by immunoSEQ multiplex PCR; TCRdb keeps only in-frame clonotypes and omits some of them. The data contain 200,000 to 250,000 clones, around 88% of them singletons. Germline-derived CDR1 and CDR2 are SGDLS and YYNGEE. CDR3 length equals 14 residues. Trimming left V 7 bases short and J 1 base short, with 14 bases between. Specimen: peripheral blood. The genes are TRBV9 and TRBJ2-5; the D gene is possibly TRBD1 (6 bases). The receptor comes from a woman aged 30 to 39 with COVID-19, enrolled during active disease. As DNA, the CDR3 is TGTGCCAGCTCCTACGGACAGACCCAAGAGACCCAGTACTTC. It yields the protein CASSYGQTQETQYF.